This passage covers 25 T cell receptor beta chains from one sample sequenced in a study of post-analysis software for immune sequencing data (dated by TCRdb to between 2015 and 2017). The full study reports these points: Patients showed significantly higher frequencies than controls for several TRBV segments, among them TRBV5-6, TRBV5-1 and TRBV20-1.

The library was produced with PCR. Instrument used: Illumina HiSeq 2500. To reduce PCR and sequencing biases, unique molecular identifiers were incorporated into the TCR beta cDNA libraries. The public reads were reanalyzed by TCRdb: fastp trimming at Q25, MiXCR alignment, in-frame beta chains only. For every CDR3 protein sequence, its rows merge into one entry that carries the most common genes and DNA. This sample lists a few hundred thousand distinct CDR3 sequences; around 31% were detected once. Of the sample, less than 6% is held by the ten largest clones. For these receptors, no antigen is known. Sequencing input: blood. Receptor source: a girl under 18 with multiple sclerosis.

The CDR3 loop reads CAIRSRDSASYNEQYF. The CDR3 coding sequence is TGTGCCATCAGGTCCCGGGACAGCGCCTCCTACAATGAGCAGTACTTC. The chain joins TRBV10-3 to TRBJ2-1; 7 bases are shared with TRBD1. The DNA end is more similar to TRBJ2-7, so the J call may be wrong. The CDR3 sequence is 16 residues long. Germline loops: CDR1 ENHRY, CDR2 SYGVKD.

V is TRBV6-2 or TRBV6-3 and J is TRBJ2-5; TRBD1 matches at 10 bases. In germline, CDR1 is MNHEY, CDR2 SVGEGT. The CDR3 totals 16 residues. V lost 2 bases, J lost 4 bases, and 7 bases stayed unmatched. In DNA form, the CDR3 reads TGTGCCAGCAGTTACCTCGGGACAGGGGTCGGAGAGACCCAGTACTTC. Amino acids: CASSYLGTGVGETQYF.

This clonotype was seen a handful of times. This chain connects TRBV6-2 or TRBV6-3 to TRBJ2-7, with D possibly matching TRBD1 (5 bases). The CDR3 is 11 residues long. V was pared by 8 bases and J by 3 bases, with 8 bases between. Germline CDR1 and CDR2: MNHEY and SVGEGT. The CDR3 reads CASAGHYEQYF. CDR3 sequence (DNA): TGTGCCAGCGCAGGGCACTACGAGCAGTACTTC.

The chain carries TRBV10-3 and TRBJ2-1; weak D call: TRBD1 (6 bases). Trimming pared 6 bases from V and 2 bases from J, leaving 14 bases between. This CDR3 is 15 amino acids long. Germline values: CDR1 ENHRY, CDR2 SYGVKD. CDR3 in amino acids: CAISDKGVAYNEQFF. The CDR3 DNA sequence: TGTGCCATCAGCGATAAGGGGGTTGCCTACAATGAGCAGTTCTTC.

This clonotype was seen a handful of times. The chain joins TRBV11-2 to TRBJ2-5; no clear D. Trimming removed 3 bases at V and 5 bases at J, with 10 bases between. There are 13 residues in the CDR3. Germline CDR1 reads SGHAT; CDR2 reads FQNNGV. The CDR3 nucleotides are TGTGCCAGCAGCTTTAGGGTTTTGGAGACCCAGTACTTC. This encodes CASSFRVLETQYF.

This clonotype turned up a few times. V and J are TRBV6-4 and TRBJ2-3; D might be TRBD2 (6 bases). This CDR3 region has 15 residues. Deletions cut 4 bases from V and 0 bases from J, with 11 bases between. Germline loops: CDR1 MRHNA, CDR2 SNTAGT. The chain's CDR3 is CASSAAGTSTDTQYF. CDR3 DNA: TGTGCCAGCAGTGCCGCCGGGACTAGCACAGATACGCAGTATTTT.

The rearrangement joins TRBV21-1 to TRBJ1-5; the D call in the table, TRBD1, was not verified against the DNA. TRBV21-1 is assigned pseudogene status. The CDR3 is made up of 14 amino acids. The CDR3 protein is CASSNWTGDQPQHF. CDR3 DNA sequence: TGTGCCAGCAGCAATTGGACAGGGGATCAGCCCCAGCATTTT.

This clonotype was observed a few times. The gene calls are TRBV9 and TRBJ2-4; TRBD2 might be the D (6 bases). The J call is in doubt because the DNA end fits TRBJ2-5 better. Germline V gene data show CDR1 as SGDLS and CDR2 as YYNGEE. This CDR3 comprises 16 residues. CDR3 protein: CASSSATSHGGETQYF. CDR3 bases: TGTGCCAGCAGCTCAGCTACTAGCCATGGTGGGGAGACCCAGTACTTC.

This chain uses TRBV10-3 with TRBJ2-3; D not resolved. V lost 4 bases to trimming and J lost 3 bases, with 8 bases between them. The germline V gene has CDR1 ENHRY and CDR2 SYGVKD. The CDR3 totals 13 residues. The CDR3 DNA follows: TGTGCCATCAGTGCATCAATGACAGATACGCAGTATTTT. Translated, it gives CAISASMTDTQYF.

This clonotype has only a few counts. This rearrangement joins TRBV12-3 or TRBV12-4 to TRBJ1-5; D unclear. V gave up 0 bases and J gave up 3 bases, with 12 bases separating them. The CDR3 sequence is 16 residues long. The CDR3 DNA follows: TGTGCCAGCAGTTTAGCGAAATTGGGGATCAATCAGCCCCAGCATTTT. The encoded protein is CASSLAKLGINQPQHF.

This sequence joins TRBV7-2 and TRBJ1-2; tentatively, D is TRBD1 (5 bases). Germline V lookup: CDR1 SGHTA, CDR2 FQGNSA. The CDR3 extends over 15 amino acids. Deletions cut 2 bases from V and 2 bases from J, with 12 bases between. The CDR3 region is CASSLYRITNYGYTF. Written as DNA, the CDR3 is TGTGCCAGCAGCTTATACAGGATAACGAACTATGGCTACACCTTC.

The table lists this clonotype with a few counts. The chain uses TRBV7-3 and TRBJ2-3; TRBD2 aligns across 7 bases. The CDR3 length is 16 residues. Germline CDR1 is SGHTA and CDR2 is FQGTGA. V lost 2 bases, J lost 0 bases, and 5 bases stayed unmatched. CDR3 in DNA: TGTGCCAGCAGCTTAGGGGGGGACCATAGCACAGATACGCAGTATTTT. It translates to CASSLGGDHSTDTQYF.

This clonotype has at least ten counts. The rearrangement joins TRBV7-9 to TRBJ1-4, with 9 positions matching TRBD1. V trimming: 3 bases; J trimming: 6 bases; junction bases outside the gene matches: 2. Germline-derived CDR1 and CDR2 are SEHNR and FQNEAQ (reference sequence). This CDR3 has 14 amino acids. The CDR3 DNA sequence: TGTGCCAGCAGCTTGGGACAGGGTGATGAAAAACTGTTTTTT. The encoded protein is CASSLGQGDEKLFF.

This clonotype was seen a few times. The chain is built from TRBV20-1 and TRBJ2-6, with D unresolved. The length of the CDR3 is 15 residues. The ends were cut back, 4 bases at V and 1 base at J, with 11 bases in the middle. Per the germline V gene, CDR1 is DFQATT and CDR2 is SNEGSKA (reference sequence). CDR3 coding DNA: TGCAGTGCTAACTTTGGTGTATCTGGGGCCAACGTCCTGACTTTC. Its protein is CSANFGVSGANVLTF.

This clonotype was picked up a small number of times. The chain employs TRBV20-1 and TRBJ2-2; the D gene is possibly TRBD2 (5 bases). Trimming shortened V by 3 bases and J by 1 base, and 9 bases separated the two germline ends. The CDR3 spans 14 residues. From germline, CDR1 is DFQATT and CDR2 SNEGSKA (reference sequence). The CDR3 coding sequence is TGCAGTGCTAGTCGAGGGCGGAACACCGGGGAGCTGTTTTTT. This sequence encodes CSASRGRNTGELFF.

This clonotype was seen a few times. The chain combines TRBV7-8 with TRBJ2-4, with D tentatively TRBD1 (7 bases). This CDR3 is 14 amino acids long. Trimming left V 5 bases short and J 5 bases short, with 13 bases between. The germline V gene has CDR1 SGHVS and CDR2 FQNEAQ. This CDR3 is CASSAGTDQNIQYF. CDR3 coding DNA: TGTGCCAGCAGCGCGGGGACAGACCAAAACATTCAGTACTTC.

This clonotype has just one count. This chain connects TRBV20-1 to TRBJ2-5; D is possibly TRBD2 (5 bases). The CDR3 sequence is 15 residues long. Trimming left V 4 bases short and J 11 bases short, with 26 bases between. The V gene's germline CDR1 is DFQATT and CDR2 SNEGSKA (reference sequence). The CDR3 here is CSANSGSILGNEQYF. CDR3 DNA sequence: TGCAGTGCTAATTCGGGGTCCATTTTGGGCAATGAGCAGTACTTC.

The rearrangement uses TRBV28 and TRBJ2-5; D uncertain. The CDR3 contains 14 residues. Germline assignment: CDR1 MDHEN and CDR2 SYDVKM. V lost 11 bases and J lost 5, with 21 bases in between. CDR3 sequence reads: CAASSNYRRETQYF. DNA for the CDR3: TGTGCCGCCTCTTCGAACTACCGGCGGGAGACCCAGTACTTC.

This clonotype has only a few counts. This may be a read error, as it is one base from a much larger clone. This CDR3 is CASSWSGANVLTF. CDR3 DNA: TGTGCCAGCAGCTGGTCTGGGGCCAACGTCCTGACTTTC. V and J are TRBV7-9 and TRBJ2-6; D is ambiguous. This CDR3 has 13 residues. The germline V and J ends were trimmed by 4 bases and 1 base, with 2 bases remaining between them. Germline lookup yields CDR1 SEHNR and CDR2 FQNEAQ (reference sequence).

In its sample, this clonotype was seen many times. J is TRBJ2-3 and V is TRBV7-9; a possible D gene is TRBD1 (5 bases). The CDR3 covers 15 residues. Germline assignment: CDR1 SEHNR and CDR2 FQNEAQ (reference sequence). V was clipped by 3 bases and J by 6 bases, with 16 bases between them. CDR3 region: CASSFGALIQDTQYF. For the CDR3, the DNA is TGTGCCAGCAGCTTTGGGGCCCTTATACAGGATACGCAGTATTTT.

The V and J genes are TRBV3-1 and TRBJ1-1; no definite D call. CDR3 size: 14 residues. Germline V gene sequence: CDR1 LGHDT, CDR2 YNNKEL (reference sequence). Deletions cut 4 bases from V and 0 bases from J, with 9 bases between. The CDR3 loop is CASSPSFMNTEAFF. The DNA for the CDR3 is TGTGCCAGCAGCCCCAGCTTCATGAACACTGAAGCTTTCTTT. Based on the CDR3 plus reference TRBV3-1 and TRBJ1-1, the full variable domain is DTAVSQTPKYLVTQMGNDKSIKCEQNLGHDTMYWYKQDSKKFLKIMFSYNNKELIINETVPNRFSPKSPDKAHLNLHINSLELGDSAVYFCASSPSFMNTEAFFGQGTRLTVV.

This chain uses TRBV7-2 with TRBJ2-3; a possible D gene is TRBD1 (6 bases). The CDR3 covers 16 residues. The V gene's germline CDR1 is SGHTA and CDR2 FQGNSA. Trimming shortened V by 3 bases and J by 1 base, and 14 bases separated the two germline ends. As DNA, the CDR3 is TGTGCCAGCAGCTTCAGAGGGGACACCCGCACAGATACGCAGTATTTT. This sequence encodes CASSFRGDTRTDTQYF. The whole variable domain, filled in from reference TRBV7-2 and TRBJ2-3, reads GAGVSQSPSNKVTEKGKDVELRCDPISGHTALYWYRQSLGQGLEFLIYFQGNSAPDKSGLPSDRFSAERTGGSVSTLTIQRTQQEDSAVYLCASSFRGDTRTDTQYFGPGTRLTVL.

This clonotype was observed a handful of times. The gene calls are TRBV2 and TRBJ1-1, with TRBD1 matching over 7 bases. The CDR3 is 15 amino acids. Germline values: CDR1 SNHLY, CDR2 FYNNEI. J lost 1 base, V lost 8 bases, and 10 bases had no gene match. The CDR3 is CASLRGTASNTEAFF. As DNA, the CDR3 is TGTGCCAGCTTGCGAGGGACAGCTTCGAACACTGAAGCTTTCTTT. Drawing the rest from reference TRBV2 and TRBJ1-1, the complete variable domain is EPEVTQTPSHQVTQMGQEVILRCVPISNHLYFYWYRQILGQKVEFLVSFYNNEISEKSEIFDDQFSVERPDGSNFTLKIRSTKLEDSAMYFCASLRGTASNTEAFFGQGTRLTVV.

To note about this clonotype: At one of its ends the junction is not consistent with the germline gene, which may arise from a read error. The chain recombines TRBV28 with TRBJ2-3, with a possible D match to TRBD2 (6 bases). CDR3 length: 15 amino acids. Germline lookup yields CDR1 MDHEN and CDR2 SYDVKM. The CDR3 bases are TGTGCCAGCAGTTTCCGGCGGGGAAGCATAGATACGCAGTATTTT. This sequence encodes CASSFRRGSIDTQYF.

The rearrangement joins TRBV20-1 to TRBJ2-5, with D uncertain. The V gene lost 3 bases and the J gene lost 5 bases, with 7 bases spanning the gap. Germline V gives CDR1 DFQATT, CDR2 SNEGSKA (reference sequence). The length of the CDR3 is 11 residues. CDR3 nucleotide sequence: TGCAGTGCTAGGAACTGGGAGACCCAGTACTTC. Amino acids: CSARNWETQYF.